This is a list of T cell receptor beta chains from one sample in a study of blood T cell repertoires in COVID-19. The protocol was immunoSEQ multiplex PCR, while the TCRdb copy is restricted to in-frame clones and leaves out a portion. The sample consists of fewer than 130,000 clones, 85% to 90% of them appearing once. The source material was peripheral blood. Receptors were obtained from a woman in her forties or fifties with acute or convalescent COVID-19. CDR3s include the opening cysteine and the closing phenylalanine or tryptophan. The D gene is left open where the match is weak. Where a row states a size, it is once, few, many or the class of an expanded clone; other rows omit it.

once TRBJ2-2 TRBV5-6 19 TRBD1 CASSFLFQLGQGYTGELFF TGTGCCAGCAGCTTTTTATTTCAATTGGGACAGGGATACACCGGGGAGCTGTTTTTT
. TRBJ2-2 TRBV6-5 14 TRBD1 CASRQGVVTGELFF TGTGCCAGCCGACAGGGGGTCGTCACCGGGGAGCTGTTTTTT
. TRBJ1-1 TRBV30 11 . CAWSAGRRAFF TGTGCCTGGAGTGCTGGGAGGCGAGCTTTCTTT
. TRBJ2-3 TRBV7-9 17 TRBD2 CASSSPTGGPSTDTQYF TGTGCCAGCAGCTCACCTACGGGAGGGCCCTCGACAGATACGCAGTATTTT
. TRBJ2-1 TRBV28 13 TRBD2 CASTSGRRDEQFF TGTGCCAGCACTAGCGGGAGAAGAGATGAGCAGTTCTTC
. TRBJ2-1 TRBV27 16 TRBD2 CASSPRLAGGNNEQFF TGTGCCAGCAGTCCCCGACTAGCGGGAGGGAACAATGAGCAGTTCTTC
. TRBJ1-2 TRBV18 12 . CASSQQGDGYTF TGTGCCAGCTCACAACAGGGAGATGGCTACACCTTC
. TRBJ2-3 TRBV7-2 16 . CASSLAGGTPTDTQYF TGTGCCAGCAGCTTAGCGGGCGGGACTCCCACAGATACGCAGTATTTT
. TRBJ2-7 TRBV19 14 . CASKSGRFSYEQYF TGTGCCAGTAAATCTGGGAGGTTCTCCTACGAGCAGTACTTC
. TRBJ2-2 TRBV2 13 . CASRGLRTGELFF TGTGCCAGCAGAGGACTCCGGACCGGGGAGCTGTTTTTT
. TRBJ2-1 TRBV5-5 14 . CASSLGTASNEQFF TGTGCCAGCAGCTTGGGGACAGCGAGCAATGAGCAGTTCTTC
. TRBJ1-6 TRBV19 15 TRBD1 CASSIGTGDNSPLHF TGTGCCAGTAGTATAGGGACAGGCGATAATTCACCCCTCCACTTT
once TRBJ2-2 TRBV5-4 17 TRBD2 CASSPGLAGVNTGELFF TGTGCCAGCAGCCCGGGACTAGCGGGAGTCAACACCGGGGAGCTGTTTTTT
. TRBJ2-7 TRBV19 16 TRBD1 CASSIATPGQGFEQYF TGTGCCAGTAGTATAGCGACCCCGGGACAGGGGTTTGAGCAGTACTTC
. TRBJ1-1 TRBV9 14 . CASSETTGFTEAFF TGTGCCAGCAGCGAAACCACAGGGTTCACTGAAGCTTTCTTT
. TRBJ1-3 TRBV28 14 . CASSFGGTGNTIYF TGTGCCAGCAGTTTCGGGGGGACTGGAAACACCATATATTTT
. TRBJ2-3 TRBV18 15 TRBD1 CASSPTGMRTDTQYF TGTGCCAGCTCACCGACAGGGATGAGGACAGATACGCAGTATTTT